This T cell receptor beta chain was found in a study of PD-1 blockade in classical Hodgkin lymphoma. Study-wide results and caveats: TCR diversity rose significantly by C4D1 in CD4+ but not CD8+ cells.

Time point noted: cycle 4 day 1 (C4D1), after five to seven weeks of nivolumab. Each patient's relapse followed autologous stem cell transplantation, and brentuximab vedotin exposure varied. To note about this clone: Its antigen is as yet unknown.

Sequencing was performed with immunoSEQ multiplex PCR; in TCRdb, only in-frame clones are kept and a portion is missing. The data show tens of thousands of clones, with about 90% seen just once and about 9.4% held by the top ten. Per germline, CDR1 SNHLY and CDR2 FYNNEI. Trimming removed 7 bases from V and 2 bases from J, with 17 bases in between. The CDR3 extends over 15 amino acids. The sequence was obtained from a human donor with classical Hodgkin lymphoma. The chain is built from TRBV2 and TRBJ2-5; weak D call: TRBD2 (6 bases). The sample was peripheral blood mononuclear cells (PBMCs), taken before the fourth cycle of nivolumab. CDR3 DNA sequence: TGTGCCAGCAAAAATGGGGGGACCGGTCAAGAGACCCAGTACTTC. It specifies CASKNGGTGQETQYF. Looking up the rest from reference TRBV2 and TRBJ2-5 gives the full variable domain: EPEVTQTPSHQVTQMGQEVILRCVPISNHLYFYWYRQILGQKVEFLVSFYNNEISEKSEIFDDQFSVERPDGSNFTLKIRSTKLEDSAMYFCASKNGGTGQETQYFGPGTRLLVL.